Listed below are T cell receptor beta chains from one sample, sequenced in a study of CD8+ T cells in alopecia areata. Only in-frame clones appear in the TCRdb table, and some are missing; sequencing was by immunoSEQ multiplex PCR. This table holds 250,000 to 350,000 clones, 60% found once. Here the sequenced sample was CD4+ T cells sorted from blood, taken at approximately week 52, from a patient treated with tofacitinib. The receptors here all came from a human donor with alopecia areata. CDR3s include the opening cysteine and the closing phenylalanine or tryptophan. A D gene is named only where the DNA matches it firmly. Size values are once, few and many counts, or a class for expanded clones, and some rows have none.

j_call: TRBJ2-3
d_call: NA
clone_size: NA
cdr3_length: 17
v_call: TRBV5-1
cdr3_aa: CASSHLGVGASTDTQYF
cdr3_nt: TGCGCCAGCAGCCACCTCGGGGTAGGGGCGAGCACAGATACGCAGTATTTT

j_call: TRBJ2-3
d_call: NA
clone_size: NA
cdr3_length: 13
v_call: TRBV29-1
cdr3_aa: CSVAPRTTDTQYF
cdr3_nt: TGCAGCGTAGCACCCCGGACCACAGATACGCAGTATTTT

j_call: TRBJ2-7
d_call: TRBD2
clone_size: NA
cdr3_length: 15
v_call: TRBV4-2
cdr3_aa: CASSQASGLTYEQYF
cdr3_nt: TGTGCCAGCAGCCAAGCTAGCGGACTAACCTACGAGCAGTACTTC

j_call: TRBJ2-6
d_call: NA
clone_size: NA
cdr3_length: 16
v_call: TRBV19
cdr3_aa: CASRQGSRSGANVLTF
cdr3_nt: TGTGCCAGTAGACAGGGTTCACGCTCTGGGGCCAACGTCCTGACTTTC

j_call: TRBJ2-7
d_call: NA
clone_size: NA
cdr3_length: 14
v_call: TRBV23-1
cdr3_aa: CASSQSTRTYEQYF
cdr3_nt: TGCGCCAGCAGTCAATCTACAAGAACTTACGAGCAGTACTTC

j_call: TRBJ1-6
d_call: NA
clone_size: NA
cdr3_length: 14
v_call: TRBV7-8
cdr3_aa: CASSLGNFNSPLHF
cdr3_nt: TGTGCCAGCAGCTTAGGAAACTTTAATTCACCCCTCCACTTT

j_call: TRBJ2-7
d_call: NA
clone_size: NA
cdr3_length: 12
v_call: TRBV30
cdr3_aa: CAWKGGPYEQYF
cdr3_nt: TGTGCCTGGAAAGGGGGACCCTACGAGCAGTACTTC

j_call: TRBJ1-4
d_call: NA
clone_size: NA
cdr3_length: 15
v_call: TRBV25-1
cdr3_aa: CASSLQARAGEKLFF
cdr3_nt: TGTGCCAGCAGTCTTCAGGCGAGGGCTGGGGAAAAACTGTTTTTT

j_call: TRBJ2-7
d_call: NA
clone_size: NA
cdr3_length: 14
v_call: TRBV7-6
cdr3_aa: CASSLVPAGYEQYF
cdr3_nt: TGTGCCAGCAGCTTAGTTCCGGCAGGGTACGAGCAGTACTTC

j_call: TRBJ2-6
d_call: NA
clone_size: few
cdr3_length: 14
v_call: TRBV5-1
cdr3_aa: CASRDSSGANVLTF
cdr3_nt: TGCGCCAGCAGAGACAGCTCTGGGGCCAACGTCCTGACTTTC

j_call: TRBJ1-4
d_call: NA
clone_size: NA
cdr3_length: 15
v_call: TRBV5-1
cdr3_aa: CASSLVSGPNEKLFF
cdr3_nt: TGCGCCAGCAGCTTGGTTTCGGGGCCTAATGAAAAACTGTTTTTT

j_call: TRBJ1-6
d_call: NA
clone_size: few
cdr3_length: 12
v_call: TRBV19
cdr3_aa: CASNREFSPLHF
cdr3_nt: TGTGCCAGTAACAGGGAATTTTCACCCCTCCACTTT

j_call: TRBJ2-1
d_call: TRBD2
clone_size: many
cdr3_length: 18
v_call: TRBV4-1
cdr3_aa: CASSQPPRLAGSYNEQFF
cdr3_nt: TGCGCCAGCAGCCAACCTCCGCGACTAGCGGGGTCCTACAATGAGCAGTTCTTC

j_call: TRBJ1-1
d_call: NA
clone_size: NA
cdr3_length: 11
v_call: TRBV29-1
cdr3_aa: CSVVDSTEAFF
cdr3_nt: TGCAGCGTTGTCGATTCCACTGAAGCTTTCTTT

j_call: TRBJ1-3
d_call: NA
clone_size: NA
cdr3_length: 15
v_call: TRBV6-5
cdr3_aa: CASSPAHLSGNTIYF
cdr3_nt: TGTGCCAGCAGCCCCGCACACCTCTCTGGAAACACCATATATTTT

j_call: TRBJ1-1
d_call: NA
clone_size: NA
cdr3_length: 15
v_call: TRBV7-6
cdr3_aa: CASSLRAAENTEAFF
cdr3_nt: TGTGCCAGCAGCCTTCGGGCGGCAGAGAACACTGAAGCTTTCTTT

j_call: TRBJ2-3
d_call: NA
clone_size: once
cdr3_length: 14
v_call: TRBV4-1
cdr3_aa: CASSQDMNADTQYF
cdr3_nt: TGCGCCAGCAGCCAAGATATGAACGCAGATACGCAGTATTTT

j_call: TRBJ1-2
d_call: NA
clone_size: once
cdr3_length: 18
v_call: TRBV7-8
cdr3_aa: CASSREELTDPRTYGYTF
cdr3_nt: TGTGCCAGCAGCCGAGAGGAGTTGACTGACCCGAGGACCTATGGCTACACCTTC

j_call: TRBJ2-3
d_call: NA
clone_size: few
cdr3_length: 11
v_call: TRBV20-1
cdr3_aa: CSARVLDTQYF
cdr3_nt: TGCAGTGCTAGGGTCTTGGATACGCAGTATTTT

j_call: TRBJ1-2
d_call: TRBD1
clone_size: NA
cdr3_length: 14
v_call: TRBV5-1
cdr3_aa: CASSSDRGSYGYTF
cdr3_nt: TGCGCCAGCAGCTCGGACAGGGGGAGCTATGGCTACACCTTC

j_call: TRBJ2-1
d_call: NA
clone_size: few
cdr3_length: 18
v_call: TRBV7-9
cdr3_aa: CASSLALWKKGVYNEQFF
cdr3_nt: TGTGCCAGCAGCTTAGCCTTGTGGAAAAAGGGAGTTTACAATGAGCAGTTCTTC

j_call: TRBJ1-2
d_call: NA
clone_size: NA
cdr3_length: 14
v_call: TRBV7-6
cdr3_aa: CASSPGTSNYGYTF
cdr3_nt: TGTGCCAGCAGCCCTGGGACGTCTAACTATGGCTACACCTTC

j_call: TRBJ2-1
d_call: NA
clone_size: few
cdr3_length: 11
v_call: TRBV9
cdr3_aa: CASSVESEQFF
cdr3_nt: TGTGCCAGCAGCGTAGAGAGTGAGCAGTTCTTC

j_call: TRBJ2-3
d_call: NA
clone_size: NA
cdr3_length: 12
v_call: TRBV27
cdr3_aa: CASSPRGTTQYF
cdr3_nt: TGTGCCAGCAGTCCGCGAGGGACTACGCAGTATTTT

j_call: TRBJ2-1
d_call: TRBD2
clone_size: NA
cdr3_length: 13
v_call: TRBV10-3
cdr3_aa: CAITLTSSNEQFF
cdr3_nt: TGTGCCATCACCTTGACTAGCAGCAATGAGCAGTTCTTC